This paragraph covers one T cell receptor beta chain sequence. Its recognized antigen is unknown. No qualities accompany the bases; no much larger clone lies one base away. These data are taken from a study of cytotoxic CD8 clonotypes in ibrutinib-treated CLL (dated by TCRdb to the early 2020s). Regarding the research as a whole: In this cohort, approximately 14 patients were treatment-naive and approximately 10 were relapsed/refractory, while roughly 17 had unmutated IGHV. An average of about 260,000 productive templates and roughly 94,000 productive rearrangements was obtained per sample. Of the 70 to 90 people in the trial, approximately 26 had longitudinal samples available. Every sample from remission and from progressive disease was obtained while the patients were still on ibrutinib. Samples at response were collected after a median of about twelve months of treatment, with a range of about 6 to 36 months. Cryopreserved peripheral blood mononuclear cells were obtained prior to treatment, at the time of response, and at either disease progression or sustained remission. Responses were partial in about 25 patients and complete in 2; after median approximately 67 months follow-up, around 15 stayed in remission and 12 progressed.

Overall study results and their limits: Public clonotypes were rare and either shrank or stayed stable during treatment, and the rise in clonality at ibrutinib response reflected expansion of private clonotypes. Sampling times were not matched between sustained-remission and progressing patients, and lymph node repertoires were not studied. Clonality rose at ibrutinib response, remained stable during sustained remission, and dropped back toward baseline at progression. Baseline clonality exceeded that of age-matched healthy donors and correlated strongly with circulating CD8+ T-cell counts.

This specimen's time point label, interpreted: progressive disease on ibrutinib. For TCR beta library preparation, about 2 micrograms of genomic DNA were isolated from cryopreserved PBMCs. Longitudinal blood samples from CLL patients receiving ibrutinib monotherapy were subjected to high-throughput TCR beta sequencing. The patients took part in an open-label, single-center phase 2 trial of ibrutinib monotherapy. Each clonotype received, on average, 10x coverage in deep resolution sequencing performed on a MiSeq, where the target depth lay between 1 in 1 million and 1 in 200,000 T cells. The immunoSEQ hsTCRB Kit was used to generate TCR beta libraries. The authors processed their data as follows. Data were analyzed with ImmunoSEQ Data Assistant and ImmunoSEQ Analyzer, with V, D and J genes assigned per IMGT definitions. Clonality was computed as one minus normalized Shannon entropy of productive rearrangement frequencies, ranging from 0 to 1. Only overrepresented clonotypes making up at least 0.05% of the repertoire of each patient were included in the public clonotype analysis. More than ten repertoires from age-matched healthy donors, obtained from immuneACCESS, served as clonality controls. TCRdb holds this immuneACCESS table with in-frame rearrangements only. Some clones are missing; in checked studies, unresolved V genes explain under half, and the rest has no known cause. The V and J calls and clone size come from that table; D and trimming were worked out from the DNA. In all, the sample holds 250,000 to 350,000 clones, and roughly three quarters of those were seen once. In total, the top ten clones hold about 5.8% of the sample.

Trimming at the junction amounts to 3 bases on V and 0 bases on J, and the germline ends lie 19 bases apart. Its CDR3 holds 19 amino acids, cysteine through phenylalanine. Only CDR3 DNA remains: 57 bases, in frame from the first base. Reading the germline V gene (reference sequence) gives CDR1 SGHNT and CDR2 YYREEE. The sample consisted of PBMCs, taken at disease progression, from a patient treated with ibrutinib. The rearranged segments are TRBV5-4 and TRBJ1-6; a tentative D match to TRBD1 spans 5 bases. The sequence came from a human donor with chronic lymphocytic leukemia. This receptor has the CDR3 CASSYFGGRVSSYNSPLHF. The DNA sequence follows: TGTGCCAGCAGCTACTTCGGGGGAAGGGTTAGCTCCTATAATTCACCCCTCCACTTT.